A single TCR beta chain is shown here with its context. What was amplified from RNA transcripts were TCR beta CDR3 regions. Initially, a first-round RT-PCR of the TCR CDR3 employed the HTBI primer set. TCRdb re-derived calls from the multiplex PCR reads in MiXCR, one entry per CDR3 protein. The sample lists 500,000 to 550,000 distinct CDR3 sequences; roughly 20% were seen once. These data come from a study of T cells in Graves' hyperthyroidism and ophthalmopathy. Newly diagnosed patients aged 18 to 65 had hyperthyroidism of under 2 months' duration. Trimming took 6 bases from V and 0 from J; bases not matched to a gene: 4. There are 15 residues in the CDR3. Germline V CDR1 and CDR2: ENHRY, SYGVKD.

The material sequenced was blood. This clonotype was sampled from a man between 18 and 35 years old with Graves' hyperthyroidism. The gene calls are TRBV10-3 and TRBJ2-7; 11 bases line up with TRBD2. The CDR3 DNA follows: TGTGCCATCAGAGGGACTAGCGGAGGCTCCTACGAGCAGTACTTC. The encoded protein is CAIRGTSGGSYEQYF.